This TCR beta chain was sequenced in a study of blood T cells in healthy people across ages. The CDR3 is 13 amino acids. CDR1 is WSHSY, CDR2 SAAADI, per germline. Notes on the study in general: Without sorted subsets, naive and antigen-experienced compartments could not be conclusively compared.

This clonotype was seen more than once but under ten times. The antigen is unknown. Primed by a sample-barcoded 5' primer and a J-beta primer mix, a second PCR proceeded for about 7 to 11 cycles. TCRdb reprocessed the 5' RACE reads via MiXCR and lists one record per CDR3 protein. Counted here are about 800,000 distinct CDR3 sequences, approximately 25% occurring once; the ten biggest clones make up roughly 3.5%. This sample was shared with a second study, whose subject was T cells of mothers and their children.

Input material: blood. This receptor was identified in a boy younger than 18 in good health. The rearrangement uses TRBV10-2 and TRBJ2-5; TRBD1 aligns across 7 bases. The J call is doubtful: the DNA matches TRBJ2-7 better. The CDR3 protein is CASSVDRHYEQYF. The CDR3, as DNA: TGCGCCAGCAGCGTGGACAGGCACTACGAGCAGTACTTC.